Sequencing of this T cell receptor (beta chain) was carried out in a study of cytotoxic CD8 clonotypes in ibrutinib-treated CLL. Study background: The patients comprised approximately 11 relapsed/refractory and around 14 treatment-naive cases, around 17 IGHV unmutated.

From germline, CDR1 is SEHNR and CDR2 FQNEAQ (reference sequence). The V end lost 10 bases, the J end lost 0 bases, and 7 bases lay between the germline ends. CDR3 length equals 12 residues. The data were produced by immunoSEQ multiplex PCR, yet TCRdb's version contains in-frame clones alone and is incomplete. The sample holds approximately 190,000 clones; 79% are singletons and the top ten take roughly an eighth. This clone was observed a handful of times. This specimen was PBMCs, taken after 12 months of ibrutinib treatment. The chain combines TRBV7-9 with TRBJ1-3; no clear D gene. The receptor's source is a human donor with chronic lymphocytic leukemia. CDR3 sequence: CATIPSGNTIYF. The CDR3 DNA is TGTGCCACCATCCCCTCTGGAAACACCATATATTTT.